This TCR beta chain was captured in a study of T cell responses to AZD1222 COVID-19 vaccine. For the study at large: Whether given at about 4 or about 12 weeks, second doses were pooled.

Comments on this clone: Its cognate antigen is unknown.

Study-wide results and limits: Unmutated variant regions are reportedly targeted by nearly half of spike-specific TCRs. Two AZD1222 administrations were followed by greater Spike-specific TCR breadth and depth. CD4 TCRs associated with vaccination spanned spike, dominating at 160-218 and 743-854.

Repertoires were generated with immunoSEQ multiplex PCR, while TCRdb's copy carries only in-frame clones and drops some. The sample consists of about 150,000 clones, around nine tenths of them appearing once. Germline V CDR1 and CDR2: SGHTA, FQGNSA. V gave up 4 bases and J gave up 8 bases, with 11 bases separating them. This CDR3 spans 13 amino acids. The receptor was isolated from an adult in good health. Specimen: peripheral blood, collected on day 0 of AZD1222 vaccination. The chain links TRBV7-2 to TRBJ1-4; a possible D gene is TRBD1 (5 bases). The CDR3 spells CASSSTGPEKLFF. As DNA, the CDR3 is TGTGCCAGCAGCTCAACAGGACCCGAAAAACTGTTTTTT.